Listed here are 26 T cell receptor beta chains from one sample, sequenced in a study of metastatic and nonmetastatic thyroid tumors. TCRdb re-clonotyped the PCR reads via MiXCR. In the table there are roughly 40,000 clones, roughly 26% of which are singletons. Thyroid surgery was performed in patients who had received no treatment beforehand. Input material: tumor tissue. These receptors all stem from a female donor with papillary thyroid cancer or a benign thyroid nodule (not recorded which). Some clones in this sample may be carry-over from other donors' samples.

This clone appeared many times. The chain uses TRBV7-9 and TRBJ2-7; D might be TRBD2 (5 bases). Trimming removed 5 bases from V and 7 bases from J, with 12 bases in between. The CDR3 extends over 12 amino acids. The germline gives CDR1 SEHNR, CDR2 FQNEAQ (reference sequence). The chain's CDR3 is CASSAGLREQYF. The CDR3 DNA is TGTGCCAGCAGCGCGGGCCTCCGGGAGCAGTACTTC.

In the case of this clone: Germline and junction disagree at one end, which may indicate a read error. V is TRBV20-1 and J is TRBJ1-4; 7 nucleotides agree with TRBD1. Germline-derived CDR1 and CDR2 are DFQATT and SNEGSKA (reference sequence). The CDR3 totals 17 residues. The CDR3 here is CRARVVTGTWANEKLFF. CDR3 DNA sequence: TGCAGAGCTAGAGTTGTGACAGGGACATGGGCTAATGAAAAACTGTTTTTT.

This clone was counted only a few times. The rearrangement links TRBV24-1 to TRBJ2-7; a possible D gene is TRBD2 (6 bases). V lost 5 bases and J lost 3, with 16 bases in between. This CDR3 has 15 residues. Germline V gene sequence: CDR1 KGHDR, CDR2 SFDVKD. CDR3 nucleotide sequence: TGTGCCACCAGTGTTTACGGGAGTGGAGGCTACGAGCAGTACTTC. It encodes CATSVYGSGGYEQYF.

The chain is built from TRBV5-1 and TRBJ1-1; D perhaps matches TRBD1 (6 bases). Germline V gene sequence: CDR1 SGHRS, CDR2 YFSETQ. V shed 0 bases and J shed 0 bases, with 9 bases lying between them. There are 15 residues in the CDR3. The CDR3 DNA reads as TGCGCCAGCAGCTTGGGGACAGTCATGAACACTGAAGCTTTCTTT. As protein: CASSLGTVMNTEAFF.

V is TRBV6-2 or TRBV6-3 and J is TRBJ1-1; TRBD1 matches 9 bases. There are 17 residues in the CDR3. Germline CDR1 is MNHEY and CDR2 is SVGEGT. V lost 2 bases to trimming and J lost 0 bases; unmatched junction nucleotides: 7. CDR3 nucleotides: TGTGCCAGCAGTTACCTACCGGACAGGGGTATGAACACTGAAGCTTTCTTT. This gives the protein CASSYLPDRGMNTEAFF.

Judged by abundance, this clone is medium-sized. This chain joins TRBV19 and TRBJ1-5; D call uncertain. Trimming cost V 7 bases and J 5 bases, with 18 bases left between them. Germline V gene data show CDR1 as LNHDA and CDR2 as SQIVND (reference sequence). The CDR3 has 15 amino acids. This CDR3 reads CASTPSGPADQPQHF. Written as DNA, the CDR3 is TGTGCCAGTACCCCCAGTGGGCCCGCCGATCAGCCCCAGCATTTT.

This clone has just a few counts. CDR3 nucleotides: TGTGCCAGTAGTATAGTGGAGAACAGCTACGAGCAGTACTTC. It encodes CASSIVENSYEQYF. The chain carries TRBV19 and TRBJ2-7; D not resolved. CDR1 is LNHDA, CDR2 SQIVND, per germline (reference sequence). Trimming pared 1 base from V and 3 bases from J, leaving 10 bases between. The CDR3 is made up of 14 amino acids.

This chain connects TRBV20-1 to TRBJ2-5, with D unresolved. Germline V gene lookup returns CDR1 DFQATT and CDR2 SNEGSKA (reference sequence). CDR3 size: 13 residues. Trimming left V 1 base short and J 4 bases short, with 10 bases between. DNA of the CDR3: TGCAGTGCTAGAGGGTTAACGGGAGAGACCCAGTACTTC. It yields the protein CSARGLTGETQYF.

Many counts were recorded for this clone. The chain is built from TRBV12-3 or TRBV12-4 and TRBJ2-3; maybe TRBD2 (5 bases). V was pared by 5 bases and J by 4 bases, with 13 bases between. The CDR3 sequence is 14 residues long. The CDR3 nucleotides read TGTGCCAGCAGTGATAACGGGAACTCAGATACGCAGTATTTT. Amino acids: CASSDNGNSDTQYF.

This clone was picked up a small number of times. The V and J genes are TRBV6-2 or TRBV6-3 and TRBJ1-2; 7 positions agree with TRBD1. With 6 bases clipped from V and 4 bases from J, the junction kept 8 bases outside the gene matches. The CDR3 sequence is 14 residues long. Germline CDR1 reads MNHEY; CDR2 reads SVGEGT. The CDR3 loop is CASRLPGQPYGYTF. As DNA, the CDR3 is TGTGCCAGCAGGTTACCGGGACAGCCCTATGGCTACACCTTC.

By sample fraction, this clone is medium-sized. This sequence joins TRBV7-2 and TRBJ2-7; D may be TRBD1 or TRBD2 (5 bases each). The ends were cut back, 4 bases at V and 7 bases at J, with 14 bases in the middle. The CDR3 contains 13 residues. From germline, CDR1 is SGHTA and CDR2 FQGNSA. CDR3 loop: CASSSGPSREQYF. The CDR3 coding sequence is TGTGCCAGCAGCTCGGGACCGTCTCGGGAGCAGTACTTC. The full variable domain, its missing parts supplied by reference TRBV7-2 and TRBJ2-7, is GAGVSQSPSNKVTEKGKDVELRCDPISGHTALYWYRQSLGQGLEFLIYFQGNSAPDKSGLPSDRFSAERTGGSVSTLTIQRTQQEDSAVYLCASSSGPSREQYFGPGTRLTVT.

In its sample, this clone was seen many times. This chain connects TRBV12-3 or TRBV12-4 to TRBJ1-4; D is perhaps TRBD1 (5 bases). V was shortened by 5 bases and J by 0 bases, with 19 bases between the two germline ends. CDR3 size: 18 residues. In DNA form, the CDR3 reads TGTGCCAGCAGTCCAGGGTCTTTGGTCGAAGCAACTAATGAAAAACTGTTTTTT. Translation: CASSPGSLVEATNEKLFF.

The chain combines TRBV20-1 with TRBJ2-7; 12 nucleotides line up with TRBD2. The length of the CDR3 is 13 residues. Germline trimming cut 5 bases from V and 7 bases from J; bases unmatched to any gene: 6. CDR1 is DFQATT and CDR2 is SNEGSKA in the germline V gene (reference sequence). The CDR3 DNA is TGCAGTGCTTTCGGACTAGCGGGATATGAGCAGTACTTC. It yields the protein CSAFGLAGYEQYF.

V is TRBV7-3 and J is TRBJ2-3; D is unclear. CDR3 size: 15 residues. V was cut by 1 base and J by 1 base, with 9 bases left in between. Per germline, CDR1 SGHTA and CDR2 FQGTGA. The CDR3 DNA is TGTGCCAGCAGCTTAAAGGCCTCTGGCACAGATACGCAGTATTTT. Translating it yields CASSLKASGTDTQYF. Full variable domain (remainder filled in from reference TRBV7-3 and TRBJ2-3): GAGVSQTPSNKVTEKGKYVELRCDPISGHTALYWYRQSLGQGPEFLIYFQGTGAADDSGLPNDRFFAVRPEGSVSTLKIQRTERGDSAVYLCASSLKASGTDTQYFGPGTRLTVL.

This clone was picked up a small number of times. The V call is TRBV6-5, the J call TRBJ2-3; 14 bases align to TRBD2. The CDR3 is made up of 18 amino acids. V shed 2 bases and J 2 bases; nucleotides not matched to a gene: 6. Germline CDR1 reads MNHEY; CDR2 reads SVGAGI. CDR3 DNA: TGTGCCAGCAGTTACCTTGGACTAGCGGGAGGAGTCACAGATACGCAGTATTTT. As protein: CASSYLGLAGGVTDTQYF.

Many counts were recorded for this clone. The rearrangement joins TRBV11-2 to TRBJ1-1, with D uncertain. The CDR3 is made up of 11 amino acids. The germline V gene has CDR1 SGHAT and CDR2 FQNNGV. V lost 4 bases to trimming and J lost 4 bases, with 4 bases between them. This CDR3 is CASSWRTEAFF. CDR3 DNA sequence: TGTGCCAGCAGCTGGCGCACTGAAGCTTTCTTT.

This clone showed up just a few times. The chain recombines TRBV28 with TRBJ2-3, with D unclear. The germline V gene has CDR1 MDHEN and CDR2 SYDVKM. Trimming left V 2 bases short and J 6 bases short, with 9 bases between. The CDR3 runs to 13 residues. The CDR3 DNA is TGTGCCAGCAGTTTACCTAGTAGGGATACGCAGTATTTT. As protein: CASSLPSRDTQYF.

The chain is built from TRBV15 and TRBJ1-4; D is perhaps TRBD1 (5 bases). This CDR3 contains 17 residues. Trimming shortened V by 2 bases and J by 3 bases, and 16 bases separated the two germline ends. From germline, CDR1 is LNHNV and CDR2 YYDKDF (reference sequence). In DNA form, the CDR3 reads TGTGCCACCAGCAGACCAAGAGGGGCGCATTCTAATGAAAAACTGTTTTTT. Translating gives CATSRPRGAHSNEKLFF.

This clone is categorized as medium-sized. The chain links TRBV6-1 to TRBJ2-7; a possible D gene is TRBD1 (5 bases). V lost 8 bases to trimming and J lost 4 bases, with 18 bases between them. The CDR3 covers 14 residues. Per germline, CDR1 MNHNS and CDR2 SASEGT. In DNA form, the CDR3 reads TGTGCCAGCCATCCTTCAGGACAAGGTTACGAGCAGTACTTC. Residues: CASHPSGQGYEQYF.

This clone was counted many times. The CDR3 here is CSAPSRVAGEETQYF. CDR3 bases: TGCAGTGCACCCTCAAGGGTAGCGGGGGAAGAGACCCAGTACTTC. V usage is TRBV20-1 and J usage is TRBJ2-5, with TRBD2 matching over 9 bases. This CDR3 is 15 amino acids long. Germline loops: CDR1 DFQATT, CDR2 SNEGSKA (reference sequence). V lost 6 bases, J lost 3 bases, and 11 bases stayed unmatched.

The rearrangement links TRBV6-4 to TRBJ1-2; 8 positions match TRBD1. Germline lookup yields CDR1 MRHNA and CDR2 SNTAGT. V trimming: 2 bases; J trimming: 4 bases; junction bases outside the gene matches: 6. The CDR3 totals 15 residues. The CDR3 region is CASSDGNRGTYGYTF. CDR3 coding DNA: TGTGCCAGCAGTGACGGTAACAGGGGGACCTATGGCTACACCTTC.

This clone was seen ten or more times. Additional DNA sequences in this sample encode the identical CDR3. The V gene is TRBV20-1, the J gene TRBJ2-2, with D perhaps TRBD2 (6 bases). The V end lost 1 base, the J end lost 6 bases, and 9 bases lay between the germline ends. CDR3 size: 13 residues. Germline CDR1 and CDR2: DFQATT and SNEGSKA (reference sequence). CDR3 DNA sequence: TGCAGTGCTAGAGTGCCGGGGGCCGGGGAGCTGTTTTTT. Translation: CSARVPGAGELFF.

This clone was picked up many times. This chain joins TRBV6-2 or TRBV6-3 and TRBJ1-1; the D gene is possibly TRBD1 (5 bases). The CDR3 contains 15 residues. The germline gives CDR1 MNHEY, CDR2 SVGEGT. Deletions cut 6 bases from V and 5 bases from J, with 19 bases between. CDR3 in amino acids: CASSDLRPGETEAFF. CDR3 nucleotide sequence: TGTGCCAGCAGCGACCTTAGACCGGGGGAGACTGAAGCTTTCTTT.

This clone occurred many times. This specimen includes other DNA sequences encoding the same CDR3. This chain connects TRBV18 to TRBJ2-1; 16 bases align to TRBD2. J gave up 5 bases and V 3 bases, and 7 bases lay outside the gene matches. The CDR3 is 18 amino acids. From germline, CDR1 is KGHSH and CDR2 LQKENI. CDR3: CASSPGTSGRARNNEQFF. CDR3 DNA: TGTGCCAGCTCACCCGGGACTAGCGGGAGGGCGAGGAACAATGAGCAGTTCTTC.

This clone was recorded at least ten times. The genes are TRBV6-1 and TRBJ2-5; TRBD2 is a possible D gene (5 bases). The germline V gene has CDR1 MNHNS and CDR2 SASEGT. V was pared by 5 bases and J by 3 bases, with 10 bases between. This CDR3 has 13 residues. CDR3 sequence: CASSSTRKETQYF. CDR3 DNA: TGTGCCAGCAGTTCCACTAGAAAAGAGACCCAGTACTTC.

This clone was found a few times. A much more abundant neighbour one base away suggests this may be a read error. This rearrangement joins TRBV28 to TRBJ2-4; TRBD2 might be the D (5 bases). The CDR3 extends over 14 amino acids. Trimming left V 6 bases short and J 5 bases short, with 14 bases between. Germline V CDR1 and CDR2: MDHEN, SYDVKM. CDR3 in amino acids: CASRAGKEENIQYF. The DNA for the CDR3 is TGTGCCAGCAGGGCCGGGAAAGAAGAAAACATTCAGTACTTC.